This T cell receptor (beta chain) is drawn from a study of early T cells in non-severe SARS-CoV-2 infection. The CDR3 spans 15 residues. Trimming took 6 bases from V and 7 from J; bases not matched to a gene: 11. Per germline, CDR1 ENHRY and CDR2 SYGVKD. At least ten counts were recorded for this clonotype. From the 5' RACE reads, TCRdb called clonotypes with MiXCR, one entry per CDR3 protein. Found here are about 32,000 distinct CDR3 sequences, over 9% of them singletons; the top ten hold 13%. This receptor was obtained from an adult who was a healthcare worker with PCR-confirmed SARS-CoV-2 infection or an uninfected control (not recorded which). The chain is built from TRBV10-3 and TRBJ2-1; 8 positions agree with TRBD2. Specimen: whole blood. CDR3 sequence reads: CAIRTGLDERNEQFF. Written as DNA, the CDR3 is TGTGCCATCAGGACGGGACTAGACGAACGGAATGAGCAGTTCTTC.